These 10 T cell receptor beta chains were all obtained from the same sample, sequenced in a study of T cells in Graves' hyperthyroidism and ophthalmopathy. The investigators amplified TCR beta CDR3 regions from RNA transcripts. The HTBI primer set served for first-round RT-PCR of the TCR CDR3. TCRdb reanalysed the multiplex PCR reads using MiXCR and keeps one entry per CDR3 protein. The table records around 290,000 distinct CDR3 sequences, about an eighth of them present only once. Source material: blood. All receptors come from a woman between 25 and 40 years old with Graves' hyperthyroidism that later progressed to Graves' ophthalmopathy.

This clonotype was seen ten or more times. The chain is built from TRBV20-1 and TRBJ2-1; 11 positions agree with TRBD2. The germline CDR1 and CDR2 sequences are DFQATT and SNEGSKA (reference sequence). The trim removed 0 bases at V and 0 bases at J, leaving 10 bases unmatched. CDR3 length: 19 amino acids. CDR3 protein: CSARDEGLAERRSYNEQFF. The CDR3 DNA follows: TGCAGTGCTAGAGATGAGGGACTAGCGGAGAGACGCTCCTACAATGAGCAGTTCTTC.

The chain has TRBV12-3 or TRBV12-4 and TRBJ1-2, with TRBD1 identical over 8 bases. The ends lost 3 bases at V and 8 bases at J; junction bases unmatched: 8. There are 14 residues in the CDR3. As DNA, the CDR3 is TGTGCCAGCAGTTTTTCAGGGGGCCCTTGGGGCTACACCTTC. This gives the protein CASSFSGGPWGYTF.

The chain joins TRBV19 to TRBJ2-7; 9 bases are a match to TRBD2. Trimming took 0 bases from V and 1 from J; bases not matched to a gene: 4. CDR1 and CDR2 from the germline V gene are LNHDA and SQIVND (reference sequence). This CDR3 contains 16 residues. CDR3 nucleotide sequence: TGTGCCAGTAGTATAGAGCCTACTAGCGGGTCCTACGAGCAGTACTTC. It yields the protein CASSIEPTSGSYEQYF.

This clonotype turned up a few times. V gene TRBV19 combines with J gene TRBJ2-3, with 8 bases fitting TRBD1. This CDR3 spans 14 amino acids. Germline V gives CDR1 LNHDA, CDR2 SQIVND (reference sequence). V lost 7 bases, J lost 1 base, and 4 bases stayed unmatched. CDR3 region: CASTEQGGTDTQYF. CDR3 sequence (DNA): TGTGCCAGTACTGAACAGGGGGGCACAGATACGCAGTATTTT.

This chain joins TRBV4-3 and TRBJ2-1, with 8 bases fitting TRBD2. This CDR3 comprises 16 residues. Germline V gives CDR1 LGHNA, CDR2 YSLEER. Trimming cost V 0 bases and J 5 bases; bases outside gene matches: 6. In DNA form, the CDR3 reads TGCGCCAGCAGCCAAGATAGGGGACTAGGGGACAATGAGCAGTTCTTC. Translating gives CASSQDRGLGDNEQFF.

This clonotype was found many times. The chain combines TRBV18 with TRBJ1-1; possibly TRBD1 for D (6 bases). V gave up 3 bases and J gave up 1 base, with 9 bases separating them. The germline CDR1 and CDR2 sequences are KGHSH and LQKENI. The CDR3 extends over 14 amino acids. The CDR3 bases are TGTGCCAGCTCACCGCAGACAGGGAACACTGAAGCTTTCTTT. This codes for CASSPQTGNTEAFF.

The chain carries TRBV20-1 and TRBJ2-2, with TRBD2 matching 8 bases. Trimming took 4 bases from V and 3 from J; bases not matched to a gene: 10. The CDR3 consists of 16 residues. CDR1 is DFQATT, CDR2 SNEGSKA, per germline (reference sequence). CDR3 in amino acids: CSAKAGGGPDTGELFF. The CDR3 DNA is TGCAGTGCTAAGGCGGGGGGAGGGCCTGACACCGGGGAGCTGTTTTTT.

This clonotype was observed at least ten times. DNA for the CDR3: TGTGCCAGCAGTGCCTATAGAAACAATGAGCAGTTCTTC. Amino acids: CASSAYRNNEQFF. The V gene is TRBV2, the J gene TRBJ2-1; D not resolved. The CDR3 loop spans 13 amino acids. V lost 4 bases and J lost 5, with 9 bases in between. Germline V gives CDR1 SNHLY, CDR2 FYNNEI.

This clonotype was detected only a few times. The V and J genes are TRBV4-2 and TRBJ1-1, with D hard to call. This CDR3 contains 12 residues. Per germline, CDR1 LGHNA and CDR2 YNFKEQ. Trimming pared 1 base from V and 8 bases from J, leaving 8 bases between. CDR3 DNA sequence: TGTGCCAGCAGCCAAGTTGGTGAGGAAGCTTTCTTT. This sequence encodes CASSQVGEEAFF.

This clonotype was seen more than once but under ten times. V usage is TRBV7-2 and J usage is TRBJ1-4; 7 positions agree with TRBD1. J lost 6 bases, V lost 1 base, and 14 bases had no gene match. This CDR3 has 18 residues. Germline-derived CDR1 and CDR2 are SGHTA and FQGNSA. The CDR3, as DNA: TGTGCCAGCAGCTTAGGGGGTGTAGGGGGCGCGTGGGATGAAAAACTGTTTTTT. It encodes CASSLGGVGGAWDEKLFF.